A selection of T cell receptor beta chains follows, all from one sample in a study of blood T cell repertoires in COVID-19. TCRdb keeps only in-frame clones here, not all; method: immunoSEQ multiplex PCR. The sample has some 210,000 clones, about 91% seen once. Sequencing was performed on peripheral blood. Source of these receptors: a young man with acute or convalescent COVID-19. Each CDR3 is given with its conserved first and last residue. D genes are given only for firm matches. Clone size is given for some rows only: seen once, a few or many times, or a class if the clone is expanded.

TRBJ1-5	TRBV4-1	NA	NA	CASSQAPTGGLNQPQHF	TGCGCCAGCAGCCAAGCTCCTACCGGGGGTCTCAATCAGCCCCAGCATTTT
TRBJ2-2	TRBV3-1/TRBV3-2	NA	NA	CASRFLGTGGPGELFF	TGTGCCAGCAGGTTCCTGGGCACGGGGGGCCCCGGGGAGCTGTTTTTT
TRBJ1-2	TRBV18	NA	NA	CASSPRGSDGYTF	TGTGCCAGCTCACCAAGGGGGTCGGATGGCTACACCTTC
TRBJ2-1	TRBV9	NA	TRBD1	CASSEVTGRAYNEQFF	TGTGCCAGCAGCGAGGTGACAGGGCGCGCCTACAATGAGCAGTTCTTC
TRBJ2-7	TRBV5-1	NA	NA	CASSRTLTGTEQYF	TGCGCCAGCAGCCGGACTCTAACGGGCACCGAGCAGTACTTC
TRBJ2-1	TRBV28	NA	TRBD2	CASSLAGGLMNEQFF	TGTGCCAGCAGTCTAGCGGGAGGGTTAATGAATGAGCAGTTCTTC
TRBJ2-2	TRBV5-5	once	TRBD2	CASISNLGLAGTGELFF	TGTGCCAGCATCTCGAACCTGGGACTAGCGGGGACCGGGGAGCTGTTTTTT
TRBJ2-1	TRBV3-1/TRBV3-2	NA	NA	CASSPETRDKEDEQFF	TGTGCCAGCAGCCCCGAAACCCGGGACAAAGAGGATGAGCAGTTCTTC
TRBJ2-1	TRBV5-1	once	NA	CASTRGDEQFF	TGCGCCAGCACCAGGGGGGATGAGCAGTTCTTC
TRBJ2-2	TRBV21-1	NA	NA	CASSPWGGRNTGELFF	TGTGCCAGCAGCCCCTGGGGGGGCAGAAACACCGGGGAGCTGTTTTTT
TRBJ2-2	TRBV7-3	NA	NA	CASSLGLRNTGELFF	TGTGCCAGCAGCTTAGGGCTACGCAACACCGGGGAGCTGTTTTTT
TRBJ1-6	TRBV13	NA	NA	CASSLERRNSPLHF	TGTGCCAGCAGCTTAGAGCGGAGAAATTCACCCCTCCACTTT
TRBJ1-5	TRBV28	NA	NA	CASTITGSQPQHF	TGTGCCAGCACCATAACAGGGTCACAGCCCCAGCATTTT
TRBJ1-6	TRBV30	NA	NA	CAWSVGGSPLHF	TGTGCCTGGAGTGTCGGGGGATCACCCCTCCACTTT
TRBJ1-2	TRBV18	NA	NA	CASSPNEGLGYGYTF	TGTGCCAGCTCACCAAATGAGGGTTTAGGATATGGCTACACCTTC
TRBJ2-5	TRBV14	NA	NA	CASSRLQETQYF	TGTGCCAGCAGCCGGCTTCAAGAGACCCAGTACTTC
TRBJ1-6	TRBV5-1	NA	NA	CASSPQQTYNSPLHF	TGCGCCAGCAGCCCACAGCAAACCTATAATTCACCCCTCCACTTT
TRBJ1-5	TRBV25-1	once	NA	CASSEGGLNQPQHF	TGTGCCAGCAGTGAAGGGGGCCTAAATCAGCCCCAGCATTTT
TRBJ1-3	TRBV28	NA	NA	CASSSVGALSGNTIYF	TGTGCCAGCAGTTCCGTTGGGGCCCTCTCTGGAAACACCATATATTTT
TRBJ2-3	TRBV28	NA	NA	CASRNSGDRTDTQYF	TGTGCCAGCAGGAACTCGGGAGATAGGACAGATACGCAGTATTTT
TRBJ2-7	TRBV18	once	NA	CASSPTGGYSYEQYF	TGTGCCAGCTCACCAACCGGGGGTTACTCCTACGAGCAGTACTTC
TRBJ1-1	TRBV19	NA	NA	CASSQQDAGNTEAFF	TGTGCCAGTAGTCAACAGGACGCCGGGAACACTGAAGCTTTCTTT
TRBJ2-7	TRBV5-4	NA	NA	CASSDDRIRTLVEQYF	TGTGCCAGCAGCGATGACAGGATCCGAACTTTGGTCGAGCAGTACTTC
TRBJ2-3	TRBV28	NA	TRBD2	CASSSGLAGNKADTQYF	TGTGCCAGCAGTTCAGGACTAGCGGGGAATAAGGCAGATACGCAGTATTTT
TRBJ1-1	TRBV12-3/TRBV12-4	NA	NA	CASTSTVEAFF	TGTGCCAGCACCTCAACAGTTGAAGCTTTCTTT
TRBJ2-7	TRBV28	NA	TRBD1	CASSNRDRLAYEQYF	TGTGCCAGCAGCAACCGGGACAGGCTCGCCTACGAGCAGTACTTC
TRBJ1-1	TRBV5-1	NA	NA	CASSIQGNTEAFF	TGCGCCAGCAGCATACAGGGTAACACTGAAGCTTTCTTT
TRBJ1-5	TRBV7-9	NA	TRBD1	CASSFSTGLDNQPQHF	TGTGCCAGCAGCTTTTCGACAGGGCTTGACAATCAGCCCCAGCATTTT
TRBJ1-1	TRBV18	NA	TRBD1	CASSPPFRGPRREAFF	TGTGCCAGCTCACCACCGTTTAGGGGGCCTCGGCGTGAAGCTTTCTTT
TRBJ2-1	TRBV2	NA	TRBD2	CASKSPAGERNNEQFF	TGTGCCAGCAAGTCCCCGGCGGGAGAACGGAACAATGAGCAGTTCTTC
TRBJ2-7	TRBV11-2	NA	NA	CASSLVQASSSYEQYF	TGTGCCAGCAGCTTAGTGCAAGCATCGAGCTCCTACGAGCAGTACTTC
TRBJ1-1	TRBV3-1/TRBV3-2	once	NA	CASSRSGGQLKGTEAFF	TGTGCCAGCAGCCGATCCGGCGGACAACTTAAGGGCACTGAAGCTTTCTTT
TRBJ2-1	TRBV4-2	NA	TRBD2	CASSPANHSGSSYNEQFF	TGTGCCAGCAGCCCTGCCAATCATAGCGGGAGCTCCTACAATGAGCAGTTCTTC
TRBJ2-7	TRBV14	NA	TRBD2	CASSPPRTSGRSSYEQYF	TGTGCCAGCAGCCCCCCCCGGACTAGCGGGAGGAGCTCCTACGAGCAGTACTTC
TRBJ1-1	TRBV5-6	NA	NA	CASSFYGNTEAFF	TGTGCCAGCAGCTTCTACGGGAACACTGAAGCTTTCTTT
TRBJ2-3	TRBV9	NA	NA	CASSGGVAQYF	TGTGCCAGCAGCGGAGGAGTTGCGCAGTATTTT
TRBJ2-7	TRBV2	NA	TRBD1	CASQRTGENLNEQYF	TGTGCCAGCCAGAGGACAGGGGAAAACCTTAACGAGCAGTACTTC
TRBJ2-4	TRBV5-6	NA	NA	CASSSVTTLAKNIQYF	TGTGCCAGCAGCTCGGTGACAACTCTAGCCAAAAACATTCAGTACTTC
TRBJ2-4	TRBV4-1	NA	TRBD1	CASSPTPGQIVPGNIQYF	TGCGCCAGCAGCCCAACTCCGGGACAGATAGTACCGGGGAACATTCAGTACTTC
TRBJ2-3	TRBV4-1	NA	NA	CASTYTLLSTDTQYF	TGCGCCAGCACCTATACCCTGCTATCCACAGATACGCAGTATTTT
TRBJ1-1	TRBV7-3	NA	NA	CASSFQEGTEAFF	TGTGCCAGCAGCTTCCAGGAGGGGACTGAAGCTTTCTTT
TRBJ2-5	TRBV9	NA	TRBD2	CASSVGSGGAGETQYF	TGTGCCAGCAGCGTAGGAAGCGGGGGCGCCGGGGAGACCCAGTACTTC
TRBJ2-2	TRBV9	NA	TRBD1	CASSVRQGAGELFF	TGTGCCAGCAGCGTAAGACAGGGGGCCGGGGAGCTGTTTTTT
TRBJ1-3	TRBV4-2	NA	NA	CASSQDREAGNTIYF	TGTGCCAGCAGCCAAGACAGGGAGGCTGGAAACACCATATATTTT
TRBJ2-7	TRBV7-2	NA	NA	CASSSGALPWEQYF	TGTGCCAGCAGCTCAGGGGCTTTGCCATGGGAGCAGTACTTC
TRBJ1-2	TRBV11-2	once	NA	CASNSGLLTITF	TGTGCCAGCAACTCGGGACTCCTGACCATCACCTTC
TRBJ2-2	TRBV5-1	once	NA	CASSFPIRGDDTGELFF	TGCGCCAGCAGCTTCCCTATCAGGGGTGACGACACCGGGGAGCTGTTTTTT
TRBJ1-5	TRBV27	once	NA	CASSSAYRGQPQHF	TGTGCCAGCAGCTCTGCTTATAGGGGTCAGCCCCAGCATTTT
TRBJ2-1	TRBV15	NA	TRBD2	CATTAGTSADEQFF	TGTGCCACCACCGCCGGGACTAGCGCCGATGAGCAGTTCTTC
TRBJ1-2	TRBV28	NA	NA	CASSVGRTLYGYTF	TGTGCCAGCAGTGTAGGCCGGACACTCTATGGCTACACCTTC
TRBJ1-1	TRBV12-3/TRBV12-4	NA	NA	CASGGSDRYEAFF	TGTGCCAGCGGCGGGTCAGACAGGTATGAAGCTTTCTTT
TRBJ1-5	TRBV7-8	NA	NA	CASSLVFGQPQHF	TGTGCCAGCAGCTTAGTTTTCGGTCAGCCCCAGCATTTT